A single sample is the source of the 19 T cell receptor beta chains below, sequenced in a study of T cell repertoires in cytomegalovirus infection. TCRdb passed the reads through MiXCR, listing each CDR3 protein once. The table has 250,000 to 300,000 distinct CDR3 sequences, roughly 10% seen once. The sample consisted of PBMCs. These receptors came from a human donor in good health (CMV status not recorded). Some clones in this sample may be carry-over from other donors' samples.

This clonotype has a count of ten or more. The CDR3 loop is CSATNRGSRGPLHF. The CDR3 bases are TGCAGTGCTACAAACAGGGGCTCCAGGGGACCCCTCCACTTT. The rearrangement uses TRBV20-1 and TRBJ1-6, with TRBD1 identical over 7 bases. In germline, CDR1 is DFQATT, CDR2 SNEGSKA (reference sequence). The CDR3 is 14 residues long. The J segment lost 12 bases and the V segment lost 4 bases, leaving 12 bases of the junction unmatched.

This clonotype has ten or more counts. The chain joins TRBV7-8 to TRBJ1-5, with D tentatively TRBD1 (6 bases). The CDR3 sequence is 15 residues long. V was pared by 5 bases and J by 7 bases, with 18 bases between. Germline CDR1 reads SGHVS; CDR2 reads FQNEAQ. In nucleotides, the CDR3 is TGTGCCAGCAGCGTCACAGGGTCGTCGGAACAGCCCCAGCATTTT. Translated: CASSVTGSSEQPQHF.

This clonotype was counted at least ten times. This rearrangement joins TRBV7-2 to TRBJ1-1, with D possibly being TRBD1 (5 bases). The length of the CDR3 is 17 residues. Per the germline V gene, CDR1 is SGHTA and CDR2 is FQGNSA. V was trimmed by 1 base and J by 0 bases, leaving 15 bases between them. The CDR3 DNA is TGTGCCAGCAGCTTAGTCGCGGGGAAGGGGCTGAACACTGAAGCTTTCTTT. This encodes CASSLVAGKGLNTEAFF.

This clonotype was seen repeatedly, ten times or more. The gene calls are TRBV7-2 and TRBJ2-3; perhaps TRBD2 as D (6 bases). Trimming shortened V by 4 bases and J by 4 bases, and 21 bases separated the two germline ends. This CDR3 region has 17 residues. Germline loops: CDR1 SGHTA, CDR2 FQGNSA. The CDR3 sequence is CASSSTAGGGRADTQYF. CDR3 in DNA: TGTGCCAGCAGCTCCACCGCCGGGGGAGGACGGGCAGATACGCAGTATTTT.

The rearrangement links TRBV27 to TRBJ1-6; maybe TRBD1 (5 bases). Germline V lookup: CDR1 MNHEY, CDR2 SMNVEV (reference sequence). Trimming took 2 bases from V and 7 from J, leaving 12 bases between them. The CDR3 is 15 amino acids. The CDR3 bases are TGTGCCAGCAGTTTAAGCGAGGGGAGGAATTCACCCCTCCACTTT. Amino acid sequence: CASSLSEGRNSPLHF.

Ten or more counts support this clonotype. The chain links TRBV6-2 or TRBV6-3 to TRBJ2-3; no reliable D call. The CDR3 covers 12 residues. The germline V gene encodes CDR1 MNHEY and CDR2 SVGEGT. V was cut by 2 bases and J by 4 bases, with 4 bases left in between. As DNA, the CDR3 is TGTGCCAGCAGTTACGCCGCAGATACGCAGTATTTT. Translating it yields CASSYAADTQYF.

This clonotype was detected a few times. V gene TRBV7-8 combines with J gene TRBJ2-5; 7 bases align to TRBD1. The length of the CDR3 is 15 residues. The trim removed 5 bases at V and 1 base at J, leaving 7 bases unmatched. Germline values: CDR1 SGHVS, CDR2 FQNEAQ. The CDR3 DNA sequence: TGTGCCAGCAGCCTCCGTGACAGGGCCCAAGAGACCCAGTACTTC. This sequence encodes CASSLRDRAQETQYF.

The sample holds many counts of this clonotype. The V and J genes are TRBV7-2 and TRBJ1-2; D not resolved. The CDR3 runs 13 residues. The ends were cut back, 2 bases at V and 6 bases at J, with 10 bases in the middle. CDR1 is SGHTA, CDR2 FQGNSA, per germline. Written as DNA, the CDR3 is TGTGCCAGCAGCTTATCCAGGAGTAATGGCTACACCTTC. This sequence encodes CASSLSRSNGYTF.

This clonotype was seen ten or more times. V usage is TRBV12-3 or TRBV12-4 and J usage is TRBJ2-3; D not resolved. This CDR3 spans 14 amino acids. Trimming took 8 bases from V and 0 from J, leaving 12 bases between them. CDR3 bases: TGTGCCAGCGGACCTCGTGGCAGCACAGATACGCAGTATTTT. Translation gives CASGPRGSTDTQYF.

This clonotype was detected only a few times. V and J are TRBV28 and TRBJ2-1; D perhaps matches TRBD1 (5 bases). V lost 3 bases to trimming and J lost 2 bases, with 14 bases between them. The CDR3 extends over 16 amino acids. Germline CDR1 reads MDHEN; CDR2 reads SYDVKM. CDR3 protein: CASSFRGRGTYNEQFF. The CDR3 coding sequence is TGTGCCAGCAGTTTTAGGGGCCGCGGTACCTACAATGAGCAGTTCTTC.

For this clonotype: A clone one base away is much larger, so this may be a read error. This chain joins TRBV20-1 and TRBJ2-7, with no clear D. From germline, CDR1 is DFQATT and CDR2 SNEGSKA (reference sequence). The CDR3 extends over 16 amino acids. CDR3 in DNA: TGCGGTGCTGCAGATTTTCGGGCAAGCGCATCCTACGAGCAGTACTTC. Translated, it gives CGAADFRASASYEQYF.

This clonotype was counted a few times. The chain has TRBV7-3 and TRBJ2-3; D not resolved. Looked up from germline, CDR1 is SGHTA and CDR2 is FQGTGA. The CDR3 runs to 15 residues. V was shortened by 5 bases and J by 0 bases, with 12 bases between the two germline ends. The CDR3 reads CASSPLGRSTDTQYF. Here the CDR3 DNA reads TGTGCCAGCAGCCCGCTGGGTAGGAGCACAGATACGCAGTATTTT.

This clonotype was detected only a few times. The chain has TRBV10-3 and TRBJ2-1; 10 bases align to TRBD2. Germline loops: CDR1 ENHRY, CDR2 SYGVKD. J gave up 7 bases and V 2 bases, and 5 bases lay outside the gene matches. The CDR3 has 15 amino acids. The CDR3 spells CAISEGSGRTNEQFF. CDR3 nucleotide sequence: TGTGCCATCAGTGAGGGTAGCGGGAGGACGAATGAGCAGTTCTTC.

This clonotype has at least ten counts. The rearrangement links TRBV7-2 to TRBJ2-7; no firm D call. This CDR3 is 15 amino acids long. The ends were cut back, 2 bases at V and 0 bases at J, with 11 bases in the middle. Germline lookup yields CDR1 SGHTA and CDR2 FQGNSA. This chain's CDR3 is CASSLYPGLSYEQYF. CDR3 in DNA: TGTGCCAGCAGCTTATATCCCGGCCTCTCCTACGAGCAGTACTTC.

This clonotype was seen ten or more times. The chain recombines TRBV7-6 with TRBJ2-7; 12 bases map to TRBD2. Germline CDR1 and CDR2: SGHVS and FNYEAQ. V was clipped by 6 bases and J by 4 bases; unmatched bases: 7. This CDR3 has 15 amino acids. The CDR3 region has the DNA TGTGCCAGCAGGCCGGGACTAGCGGGCGATTACGAGCAGTACTTC. This sequence encodes CASRPGLAGDYEQYF.

There are a few counts of this clonotype. V usage is TRBV6-2 or TRBV6-3 and J usage is TRBJ2-2; tentative D call: TRBD1 (6 bases). Germline lookup yields CDR1 MNHEY and CDR2 SVGEGT. Between the trimmed V and J ends, which lost 5 bases and 5 bases, there was a span of 15 bases. The CDR3 runs 15 residues. The CDR3 loop is CASSPTPTGTGELFF. The CDR3 DNA reads as TGTGCCAGCAGTCCCACTCCTACAGGGACCGGGGAGCTGTTTTTT.

The CDR3 DNA sequence: TGCGCCAGCAGTGAGGGGGGGGGCACAGATACGCAGTATTTT. This translates into CASSEGGGTDTQYF. The rearrangement uses TRBV10-2 and TRBJ2-3; 7 bases align to TRBD2. The V gene end was trimmed by 2 bases and the J gene end by 1 base; junction bases not matched to a gene: 0. The germline gives CDR1 WSHSY, CDR2 SAAADI. The CDR3 is 14 residues long.

This chain links TRBV7-2 with TRBJ1-2, with TRBD1 matching over 7 bases. The CDR3 covers 15 residues. Germline CDR1 SGHTA, CDR2 FQGNSA. V was clipped by 6 bases and J by 8 bases; unmatched bases: 15. The chain's CDR3 is CASRGGGGAVGGYTF. The CDR3 nucleotides are TGTGCCAGCAGGGGGGGAGGGGGCGCCGTGGGAGGCTACACCTTC. Complete variable domain (other parts from reference TRBV7-2 and TRBJ1-2): GAGVSQSPSNKVTEKGKDVELRCDPISGHTALYWYRQSLGQGLEFLIYFQGNSAPDKSGLPSDRFSAERTGGSVSTLTIQRTQQEDSAVYLCASRGGGGAVGGYTFGSGTRLTVV.

The sample holds a few counts of this clonotype. V usage is TRBV6-2 or TRBV6-3 and J usage is TRBJ2-2, with 8 bases aligning to TRBD2. The ends lost 2 bases at V and 6 bases at J; junction bases unmatched: 5. Looked up from germline, CDR1 is MNHEY and CDR2 is SVGEGT. The CDR3 has 15 residues. CDR3 region: CASSYGRGGSGELFF. The DNA of the CDR3 is TGTGCCAGCAGTTACGGCCGGGGGGGCTCCGGGGAGCTGTTTTTT.